This TCR beta chain was recovered during a study of blood T cell repertoires in COVID-19. This clone has only one observation. V shed 4 bases, J shed 7 bases, and the junction held 4 bases outside the gene matches. CDR1 is WSHSY and CDR2 is SAAADI in the germline V gene. The CDR3 consists of 13 residues. The repertoire was sequenced with immunoSEQ multiplex PCR; TCRdb's copy has only in-frame clones and lacks some. This sample yields almost 55,000 clones, of which 75% to 90% are seen a single time; about 3% belongs to the top ten. The chain joins TRBV10-2 to TRBJ1-2, with 9 bases that match TRBD1. Sequenced input: peripheral blood. The TCR was taken from a human donor in a cohort sampled during active COVID-19. CDR3 sequence (DNA): TGCGCCAGCAGTGCAGGGACAGGGTCTGGCTACACCTTC. Its protein product is CASSAGTGSGYTF.